The clone carrying this TCR beta chain was counted between two and nine times. Antigen specificity is unknown. A CD45RO/CCR7/CD25/CD127/CD95/CD27 panel sorted naive, central memory, regulatory and stem cell-like memory CD4+ cells. J was trimmed by 3 bases and V by 7 bases; bases with no gene match: 7. Per the germline V gene, CDR1 is SQVTM and CDR2 is ANQGSEA. The CDR3 spans 13 residues. These data belong to a study of beta chain features in type 1 diabetes. Since all of the isolated RNA was reverse transcribed, expressed TCRB transcripts were what got sequenced. An average approximately 4 million reads came from naive, central memory and regulatory T cell samples. Sequenced by immunoSEQ multiplex PCR; TCRdb stores in-frame clones only, minus some. Of a few hundred thousand clones listed, 20% to 25% are singletons. Notes on the study in general: Moderate yet significant TCRB CDR3 shortening was seen in Type 1 diabetes patients in all four CD4+ subsets.

Sample: naive CD4+ T cells from blood. The J gene is TRBJ1-1, the V gene TRBV29-1; 8 bases match TRBD1. The TCR comes from a woman aged 25 to 39 with type 1 diabetes. This chain's CDR3 is CSAKTGDHTEAFF. CDR3 sequence (DNA): TGCAGCGCCAAGACAGGGGATCACACTGAAGCTTTCTTT. Full variable domain (missing parts from reference TRBV29-1 and TRBJ1-1): SAVISQKPSRDICQRGTSLTIQCQVDSQVTMMFWYRQQPGQSLTLIATANQGSEATYESGFVIDKFPISRPNLTFSTLTVSNMSPEDSSIYLCSAKTGDHTEAFFGQGTRLTVV.